One and the same sample provided the 28 T cell receptor beta chains below, sequenced in a study of cytomegalovirus exposure and HLA in healthy donors. With 60 Vbeta and 13 Jbeta primers, the PCR was carried out. TCRdb keeps only in-frame clones here, not all; method: immunoSEQ multiplex PCR. The sample lists approximately 150,000 clones; 60% to 80% were seen once. The sequenced sample consisted of PBMCs. These receptors were obtained from a man aged 18 to 29 in good health and CMV-seropositive.

The J gene is TRBJ2-1, the V gene TRBV9, with TRBD2 matching over 13 bases. The length of the CDR3 is 16 residues. From germline, CDR1 is SGDLS and CDR2 YYNGEE. V gave up 3 bases and J gave up 3 bases; unmatched junction bases: 3. CDR3 sequence: CASSGGLAGYYNEQFF. CDR3 DNA: TGTGCCAGCAGCGGGGGACTAGCGGGATACTACAATGAGCAGTTCTTC.

The chain recombines TRBV6-6 with TRBJ2-1, with a possible D match to TRBD2 (5 bases). Germline-derived CDR1 and CDR2 are MNHNY and SVGAGI (reference sequence). The germline V and J ends were trimmed by 2 bases and 6 bases, with 17 bases remaining between them. This CDR3 has 16 residues. CDR3 nucleotides: TGTGCCAGCAGTTACCAAACTAGAGTTAAAAGCAATGAGCAGTTCTTC. Translated, it gives CASSYQTRVKSNEQFF.

The genes are TRBV11-2 and TRBJ2-7, with 14 bases that match TRBD2. The CDR3 contains 15 residues. CDR1 is SGHAT and CDR2 is FQNNGV in the germline V gene. The trim removed 5 bases at V and 1 base at J, leaving 1 base unmatched. CDR3 residues: CASSRLAGGSYEQYF. The CDR3 coding sequence is TGTGCCAGCAGCCGACTAGCGGGAGGGTCCTACGAGCAGTACTTC.

This chain uses TRBV21-1 with TRBJ2-7; the listed D gene, TRBD1, was not tested against the DNA. TRBV21-1 is a listed pseudogene. This CDR3 is built from 19 residues. CDR3 protein: CASSKTNEEGAKSAYEQYF. DNA for the CDR3: TGTGCCAGCAGCAAAACCAACGAGGAGGGGGCGAAGAGCGCCTACGAGCAGTACTTC.

The chain has TRBV11-2 and TRBJ2-1; TRBD2 agrees at 13 bases. Germline trimming cut 4 bases from V and 6 bases from J; bases unmatched to any gene: 6. The CDR3 has 16 residues. CDR1 and CDR2 from the germline V gene are SGHAT and FQNNGV. The chain's CDR3 is CASSSRLAGGPNEQFF. The CDR3 region has the DNA TGTGCCAGCAGCTCAAGACTAGCGGGGGGACCCAATGAGCAGTTCTTC.

The chain couples TRBV14 to TRBJ1-1; D is unclear. CDR3 length: 14 amino acids. V was shortened by 2 bases and J by 1 base, with 8 bases between the two germline ends. From germline, CDR1 is SGHDN and CDR2 FVKESK. CDR3 amino acids: CASSQFHSNTEAFF. The CDR3 DNA reads TGTGCCAGCAGCCAATTCCACTCGAACACTGAAGCTTTCTTT.

CDR3 loop: CASSSSGGENEQFF. The CDR3 DNA is TGTGCCAGCAGCTCTAGCGGGGGGGAGAATGAGCAGTTCTTC. The chain couples TRBV13 to TRBJ2-1, with TRBD2 matching 12 bases. The CDR3 is 14 amino acids. The germline CDR1 and CDR2 sequences are PRHDT and FYEKMQ (reference sequence). The ends lost 4 bases at V and 7 bases at J; junction bases unmatched: 2. The complete variable domain, with remaining parts taken from reference TRBV13 and TRBJ2-1, reads AAGVIQSPRHLIKEKRETATLKCYPIPRHDTVYWYQQGPGQDPQFLISFYEKMQSDKGSIPDRFSAQQFSDYHSELNMSSLELGDSALYFCASSSSGGENEQFFGPGTRLTVL.

The J gene is TRBJ2-1, the V gene TRBV9, with 12 bases matching TRBD2. The CDR3 has 17 amino acids. Germline CDR1 is SGDLS and CDR2 is YYNGEE. Germline trimming cut 0 bases from V and 7 bases from J; bases unmatched to any gene: 8. The CDR3 is CASSVALAGGVLNEQFF. The CDR3 nucleotides are TGTGCCAGCAGCGTAGCTCTAGCGGGAGGGGTTTTGAATGAGCAGTTCTTC.

This chain's CDR3 is CATHRVDTGELFF. CDR3 bases: TGTGCCACCCACAGGGTGGACACCGGGGAGCTGTTTTTT. V gene TRBV15 combines with J gene TRBJ2-2; TRBD1 might be the D (6 bases). Germline assignment: CDR1 LNHNV and CDR2 YYDKDF (reference sequence). Between the trimmed V and J ends, which lost 8 bases and 3 bases, there was a span of 10 bases. This CDR3 is built from 13 residues.

This clone was seen just once. V is TRBV19 and J is TRBJ2-5; 8 bases line up with TRBD2. CDR1 and CDR2 (germline): LNHDA, SQIVND (reference sequence). The CDR3 is 16 residues long. V dropped 6 bases and J dropped 2; count of bases not matched to a gene: 11. The CDR3 region is CASSPDGAGEQETQYF. CDR3 sequence (DNA): TGTGCCAGTAGCCCCGATGGAGCGGGGGAACAAGAGACCCAGTACTTC. The complete variable domain, with remaining parts taken from reference TRBV19 and TRBJ2-5, reads DGGITQSPKYLFRKEGQNVTLSCEQNLNHDAMYWYRQDPGQGLRLIYYSQIVNDFQKGDIAEGYSVSREKKESFPLTVTSAQKNPTAFYLCASSPDGAGEQETQYFGPGTRLLVL.

The V call is TRBV18, the J call TRBJ1-1; D is ambiguous. V shed 3 bases and J shed 1 base, with 9 bases lying between them. In germline, CDR1 is KGHSH, CDR2 LQKENI. This CDR3 contains 14 residues. CDR3 DNA: TGTGCCAGCTCACCTAGACGGGGGAACACTGAAGCTTTCTTT. Translation gives CASSPRRGNTEAFF.

The chain uses TRBV4-3 and TRBJ2-2; TRBD2 aligns across 8 bases. V lost 6 bases, J lost 1 base, and 1 base stayed unmatched. There are 14 residues in the CDR3. Per the germline V gene, CDR1 is LGHNA and CDR2 is YSLEER. CDR3 sequence reads: CASSTSGNTGELFF. The CDR3 DNA follows: TGCGCCAGCAGTACTAGCGGGAACACCGGGGAGCTGTTTTTT.

The J gene is TRBJ2-7, the V gene TRBV5-4; D gene ambiguous. This CDR3 contains 13 residues. Germline-derived CDR1 and CDR2 are SGHNT and YYREEE (reference sequence). Trimming left V 1 base short and J 5 bases short, with 10 bases between. CDR3 DNA sequence: TGTGCCAGCAGCTTGCTTGAGTATGACGAGCAGTACTTC. Translation: CASSLLEYDEQYF.

The chain combines TRBV29-1 with TRBJ2-7; 9 bases are a match to TRBD2. Germline V gives CDR1 SQVTM, CDR2 ANQGSEA. There are 18 residues in the CDR3. V shed 0 bases, J shed 2 bases, and the junction held 14 bases outside the gene matches. The CDR3 loop reads CSVEDTSGLAGIAYEQYF. In DNA, the CDR3 is TGCAGCGTTGAAGATACCTCTGGGCTAGCGGGAATTGCCTACGAGCAGTACTTC.

The chain is built from TRBV30 and TRBJ2-5, with TRBD2 as a possible D gene (7 bases). V was clipped by 2 bases and J by 2 bases, with 15 bases between them. The CDR3 runs to 15 residues. Germline V lookup: CDR1 GTSNPN, CDR2 SVGIG (reference sequence). The CDR3 nucleotides are TGTGCCTGGAGTTGGGGCAGGGGAGGGCAAGAGACCCAGTACTTC. It is translated as CAWSWGRGGQETQYF.

The chain links TRBV4-3 to TRBJ2-7, with D maybe TRBD2 (6 bases). Trimming shortened V by 3 bases and J by 2 bases, and 14 bases separated the two germline ends. Looked up from germline, CDR1 is LGHNA and CDR2 is YSLEER. This CDR3 contains 15 residues. The CDR3 DNA reads as TGCGCCAGCAGCCACCAAACGGGAGAGCCCTACGAGCAGTACTTC. It is translated as CASSHQTGEPYEQYF.

The chain uses TRBV4-3 and TRBJ2-3; 10 bases agree with TRBD2. Germline V gives CDR1 LGHNA, CDR2 YSLEER. There are 16 residues in the CDR3. After removal of 0 bases from V and 4 bases from J, the junction contained 4 bases not matched to a gene. The CDR3 bases are TGCGCCAGCAGCCAAGAAGCGGGGGGGAGCGCAGATACGCAGTATTTT. Its translation is CASSQEAGGSADTQYF.

The rearrangement uses TRBV6-5 and TRBJ1-3, with D hard to call. V was trimmed by 0 bases and J by 0 bases, leaving 9 bases between them. Germline loops: CDR1 MNHEY, CDR2 SVGAGI. This CDR3 is built from 16 residues. The CDR3 DNA reads TGTGCCAGCAGTTACTCGGGCCAACCCTCTGGAAACACCATATATTTT. Translated: CASSYSGQPSGNTIYF.

The rearrangement joins TRBV6-5 to TRBJ2-7; TRBD2 is a possible D gene (6 bases). Germline CDR1 is MNHEY and CDR2 is SVGAGI. Trimming pared 8 bases from V and 4 bases from J, leaving 15 bases between. The CDR3 length is 13 residues. In nucleotides, the CDR3 is TGTGCCAGCGGCCCAAGCGGGCAGTACGAGCAGTACTTC. Translated: CASGPSGQYEQYF.

Here the CDR3 DNA reads TGCGCCAGCAGCCAAGGGACAGGGGGAGGCTCCTATAATTCACCCCTCCACTTT. As protein: CASSQGTGGGSYNSPLHF. The chain links TRBV4-3 to TRBJ1-6; 10 nucleotides match TRBD1. The length of the CDR3 is 18 residues. Germline CDR1 and CDR2: LGHNA and YSLEER. The junction had 3 bases not matched to a gene; V was cut back by 1 base and J by 0 bases.

This chain links TRBV27 with TRBJ1-6; a possible D gene is TRBD1 (5 bases). V gave up 2 bases and J gave up 7 bases, with 9 bases separating them. Germline CDR1 reads MNHEY; CDR2 reads SMNVEV (reference sequence). This CDR3 region has 14 residues. For the CDR3, the DNA is TGTGCCAGCAGTTTAGGGGGGTGGAATTCACCCCTCCACTTT. Residues: CASSLGGWNSPLHF.

The gene calls are TRBV6-5 and TRBJ1-4; 9 nucleotides match TRBD1. V was clipped by 5 bases and J by 6 bases; unmatched bases: 4. Germline values: CDR1 MNHEY, CDR2 SVGAGI. The CDR3 is 14 amino acids. CDR3 bases: TGTGCCAGCAGTATACAGGGGGCTCATGAAAAACTGTTTTTT. Translation: CASSIQGAHEKLFF.

V and J are TRBV6-6 and TRBJ2-5; 10 positions match TRBD2. With the DNA end fitting TRBJ2-7 better, the J assignment may be wrong. The CDR3 spans 16 residues. CDR1 and CDR2 from the germline V gene are MNHNY and SVGAGI (reference sequence). The CDR3 DNA reads TGTGCCAGCAGTTACACCCCGGGACTAGCGAGCTACGAGCAGTACTTC. Its protein is CASSYTPGLASYEQYF.

V gene TRBV6-5 combines with J gene TRBJ1-1; 7 bases fit TRBD1. Germline values: CDR1 MNHEY, CDR2 SVGAGI. CDR3 size: 14 residues. The V and J ends lost 4 bases and 3 bases, in that order; junction bases with no gene match: 5. CDR3 sequence reads: CASSSTGVDTEAFF. The DNA for the CDR3 is TGTGCCAGCAGTTCCACAGGGGTTGACACTGAAGCTTTCTTT.

The chain links TRBV5-6 to TRBJ2-1, with a tentative D call TRBD2 (7 bases). V was cut by 2 bases and J by 2 bases, with 11 bases left in between. Germline V gives CDR1 SGHDT, CDR2 YYEEEE. The CDR3 is made up of 15 amino acids. CDR3: CASSLGGATYNEQFF. DNA for the CDR3: TGTGCCAGCAGCTTAGGGGGGGCAACCTACAATGAGCAGTTCTTC.

V gene TRBV4-3 combines with J gene TRBJ1-5; maybe TRBD1 (5 bases). This CDR3 region has 17 residues. Deletions cut 0 bases from V and 4 bases from J, with 16 bases between. CDR1 and CDR2 (germline): LGHNA, YSLEER. For the CDR3, the DNA is TGCGCCAGCAGCCAAGATTCGGCAGGGAAGGGGAATCAGCCCCAGCATTTT. It codes for CASSQDSAGKGNQPQHF.

The chain employs TRBV19 and TRBJ1-1; no clear D gene. V was clipped by 7 bases and J by 6 bases, with 15 bases between them. Germline V CDR1 and CDR2: LNHDA, SQIVND (reference sequence). The CDR3 loop spans 13 amino acids. The CDR3 loop is CASKGDIRPEAFF. The CDR3 coding sequence is TGTGCCAGTAAAGGTGACATCCGGCCTGAAGCTTTCTTT. Combining the CDR3 with reference TRBV19 and TRBJ1-1 gives the whole variable domain DGGITQSPKYLFRKEGQNVTLSCEQNLNHDAMYWYRQDPGQGLRLIYYSQIVNDFQKGDIAEGYSVSREKKESFPLTVTSAQKNPTAFYLCASKGDIRPEAFFGQGTRLTVV.

The J gene is TRBJ2-3, the V gene TRBV19, with 9 bases aligning to TRBD2. Trimming cost V 5 bases and J 6 bases; bases outside gene matches: 6. CDR3 length: 14 residues. Looked up from germline, CDR1 is LNHDA and CDR2 is SQIVND (reference sequence). CDR3 amino acids: CASSLSGRGDTQYF. The CDR3 region has the DNA TGTGCCAGTAGTCTTAGCGGGAGAGGGGATACGCAGTATTTT.